This T cell receptor (beta chain) was documented in a study of blood T cells in healthy people across ages. Study-level findings and limits: Greater diversity and more naive CD4+ cells were seen in long-lived donors than in aged donors.

A note on this clonotype: Its antigen is unidentified.

A second PCR, run for roughly 7 to 11 cycles, used a sample-barcoded 5' primer plus a J-beta primer mix. The template-switch adaptor was a 5' adaptor with 12 random nucleotides. It tagged each cDNA molecule. One entry per CDR3 protein, called by TCRdb with MiXCR from the 5' RACE reads. This table holds hundreds of thousands of distinct CDR3 sequences, roughly 43% found once. CDR3 size: 11 residues. The germline CDR1 and CDR2 sequences are MDHEN and SYDVKM. Trimming left V 7 bases short and J 1 base short, with 4 bases between. The origin of this receptor is an older woman in good health. The chain recombines TRBV28 with TRBJ1-1; D ambiguous. The sample was blood. In DNA, the CDR3 is TGTGCCAGCAAGCAGAACACTGAAGCTTTCTTT. This encodes CASKQNTEAFF.